The 18 T cell receptor beta chains presented below share a single source sample, sequenced in a study of CD8+CD57+ T cells in acquired aplastic anemia. Profiling that covered TCR beta VDJ and CDR3 relied on genomic DNA as its template. TCRdb fed the reads into MiXCR, producing one record per CDR3 protein. The sample has 150,000 to 200,000 distinct CDR3 sequences, around three fifths seen once. Sample: sorted CD4+, CD8+, or CD8+CD57+ T cells (not recorded which) from PBMCs. These receptors originate from a human donor with severe aplastic anemia or a healthy control (not recorded which).

This clonotype was observed a few times. The chain joins TRBV29-1 to TRBJ1-1; a possible D gene is TRBD1 (6 bases). Germline loops: CDR1 SQVTM, CDR2 ANQGSEA. Deletions cut 2 bases from V and 4 bases from J, with 8 bases between. This CDR3 contains 12 residues. DNA for the CDR3: TGCAGCGTTGAAAGGGACATCACTGAAGCTTTCTTT. Its protein product is CSVERDITEAFF.

This chain connects TRBV7-9 to TRBJ2-2; the D gene could be TRBD1 or TRBD2 (5 bases each). This CDR3 contains 15 residues. CDR1 SEHNR and CDR2 FQNEAQ come from the germline V gene (reference sequence). The V end was cut by 1 base, the J end by 7 bases, with 13 bases between. The CDR3 loop reads CASSLEGPPFGELFF. The CDR3 region has the DNA TGTGCCAGCAGCTTAGAGGGACCTCCGTTCGGGGAGCTGTTTTTT. Complete variable domain (other parts from reference TRBV7-9 and TRBJ2-2): DTGVSQNPRHKITKRGQNVTFRCDPISEHNRLYWYRQTLGQGPEFLTYFQNEAQLEKSRLLSDRFSAERPKGSFSTLEIQRTEQGDSAMYLCASSLEGPPFGELFFGEGSRLTVL.

This clonotype was recorded once. This sequence joins TRBV29-1 and TRBJ2-7; TRBD2 might be the D (6 bases). The CDR3 runs to 12 residues. Trimming took 7 bases from V and 2 from J, leaving 12 bases between them. Per germline, CDR1 SQVTM and CDR2 ANQGSEA. CDR3 loop: CSDAAGPYEQYF. The CDR3 DNA reads as TGCAGCGATGCCGCGGGGCCCTACGAGCAGTACTTC.

V gene TRBV20-1 combines with J gene TRBJ2-7; possible D gene TRBD1, 5 bases. Germline assignment: CDR1 DFQATT and CDR2 SNEGSKA (reference sequence). Deletions cut 4 bases from V and 3 bases from J, with 10 bases between. The CDR3 contains 12 residues. CDR3 bases: TGCAGTGCTACAGGGAAATACTACGAGCAGTACTTC. Translated: CSATGKYYEQYF.

The chain has TRBV9 and TRBJ2-7, with 8 bases that match TRBD1. The CDR3 is 17 residues long. V dropped 0 bases and J dropped 3; count of bases not matched to a gene: 11. Germline V gene data show CDR1 as SGDLS and CDR2 as YYNGEE. The CDR3 spells CASSVASTGTGIYEQYF. CDR3 coding DNA: TGTGCCAGCAGCGTAGCTAGTACGGGGACAGGAATCTACGAGCAGTACTTC.

The CDR3 DNA follows: TGTGCCAGTAGTGCACGGGGGGCCAGAGAGACCCAGTACTTC. Translation gives CASSARGARETQYF. The chain is built from TRBV19 and TRBJ2-5, with D maybe TRBD2 (7 bases). V shed 5 bases and J shed 4 bases, with 14 bases lying between them. This CDR3 comprises 14 residues. Germline CDR1 is LNHDA and CDR2 is SQIVND (reference sequence).

V is TRBV10-3 and J is TRBJ1-5; the D gene is possibly TRBD1 (5 bases). The CDR3 is 14 amino acids. The germline V gene encodes CDR1 ENHRY and CDR2 SYGVKD. The ends were cut back, 0 bases at V and 6 bases at J, with 9 bases in the middle. The CDR3 spells CAISESVRGQPQHF. The CDR3 nucleotides read TGTGCCATCAGTGAGTCGGTTAGGGGTCAGCCCCAGCATTTT.

The chain carries TRBV29-1 and TRBJ2-7; D perhaps matches TRBD2 (5 bases). Trimming pared 8 bases from V and 0 bases from J, leaving 17 bases between. From germline, CDR1 is SQVTM and CDR2 ANQGSEA. This CDR3 is 14 amino acids long. Here the CDR3 reads CSSEATGSSYEQYF. In DNA form, the CDR3 reads TGCAGCAGTGAGGCGACGGGAAGCTCCTACGAGCAGTACTTC.

The chain joins TRBV15 to TRBJ2-5, with 8 bases fitting TRBD2. The V and J ends lost 0 bases and 0 bases, in that order; junction bases with no gene match: 0. The CDR3 runs 15 residues. CDR1 and CDR2 from the germline V gene are LNHNV and YYDKDF (reference sequence). DNA of the CDR3: TGTGCCACCAGCAGAGATAGCGGGGACCAAGAGACCCAGTACTTC. Translated: CATSRDSGDQETQYF.

The V call is TRBV6-6, the J call TRBJ1-2; D is perhaps TRBD1 (6 bases). Germline V lookup: CDR1 MNHNY, CDR2 SVGAGI (reference sequence). The length of the CDR3 is 19 residues. The ends were cut back, 6 bases at V and 6 bases at J, with 32 bases in the middle. The CDR3 spells CASRTFPDLTQEQGNGYTF. The CDR3 nucleotides read TGTGCCAGCAGGACCTTCCCCGATTTAACTCAAGAACAGGGAAATGGCTACACCTTC.

The chain uses TRBV2 and TRBJ2-7; TRBD1 aligns across 8 bases. V lost 6 bases, J lost 0 bases, and 10 bases stayed unmatched. CDR3 length equals 16 residues. CDR1 and CDR2 (germline): SNHLY, FYNNEI. For the CDR3, the DNA is TGTGCCAGCAGCGCCCTTGGGACAGGATACTCCTACGAGCAGTACTTC. Its protein is CASSALGTGYSYEQYF.

A remark on this clonotype: The germline gene is not matched at one end of the junction; a read error may be the cause. The chain combines TRBV15 with TRBJ1-4; unclear D gene. The CDR3 length is 17 residues. Germline values: CDR1 LNHNV, CDR2 YYDKDF (reference sequence). CDR3 nucleotides: TGTGCCACCAGCCCGGACGAGACTCAAAGGAGTAATGAAGAACTGTTTTTC. Encoded protein: CATSPDETQRSNEELFF.

With respect to this clonotype: Given the absence of the conserved phenylalanine or tryptophan at the CDR3 end, a read error is likely. The V gene is TRBV11-3, the J gene TRBJ2-1, with 14 bases aligning to TRBD2. Germline CDR1 reads SGHNT; CDR2 reads YENEEA. There are 15 residues in the CDR3. CDR3: CASSPGLAGGDEQFL. The DNA for the CDR3 is TGCGCCAGCAGCCCAGGACTAGCGGGGGGCGATGAGCAGTTCCTC.

A word on this clonotype: Relative to the germline gene, one junction end is altered; a read error may explain this. This rearrangement joins TRBV5-8 to TRBJ2-3; D might be TRBD2 (8 bases). Germline V gene sequence: CDR1 SGHTS, CDR2 YDEGEE. The CDR3 runs to 15 residues. The CDR3 region has the DNA TGCGCCAGCAGCGGGGGACAGCCCACCACAGATACGCAGTATTTT. Translated: CASSGGQPTTDTQYF.

This clonotype was seen ten or more times. This chain links TRBV6-2 or TRBV6-3 with TRBJ2-5; D remains ambiguous. The V end was cut by 7 bases, the J end by 4 bases, with 16 bases between. This CDR3 region has 14 residues. The V gene's germline CDR1 is MNHEY and CDR2 SVGEGT. The CDR3 DNA reads as TGTGCCAGCACCCCCCGAAGGTACGGAGAGACCCAGTACTTC. Its translation: CASTPRRYGETQYF.

The gene calls are TRBV7-2 and TRBJ1-5; D is ambiguous. The V and J ends lost 2 bases and 6 bases respectively, with 5 bases between them. The CDR3 runs to 12 residues. The germline V gene encodes CDR1 SGHTA and CDR2 FQGNSA. CDR3 nucleotide sequence: TGTGCCAGCAGCTTAAAGGGTCAGCCCCAGCATTTT. Amino acid sequence: CASSLKGQPQHF.

V and J are TRBV20-1 and TRBJ2-5; TRBD2 might be the D (6 bases). Per the germline V gene, CDR1 is DFQATT and CDR2 is SNEGSKA (reference sequence). V lost 1 base and J lost 5, with 17 bases in between. This CDR3 comprises 15 residues. The CDR3 here is CSARALLRGGETQYF. CDR3 DNA: TGCAGTGCTAGAGCCTTGTTGCGGGGTGGGGAGACCCAGTACTTC.

The chain carries TRBV7-2 and TRBJ1-5, with D unresolved. Per the germline V gene, CDR1 is SGHTA and CDR2 is FQGNSA. V lost 1 base to trimming and J lost 6 bases, with 4 bases between them. The CDR3 sequence is 12 residues long. CDR3 residues: CASSLDAQPQHF. For the CDR3, the DNA is TGTGCCAGCAGCTTAGATGCTCAGCCCCAGCATTTT.